Shown below are 26 T cell receptor beta chains from a single sample sequenced in a study of OX40 agonist ivuxolimab in advanced cancers. The assay was immunoSEQ multiplex PCR, and TCRdb's table has in-frame clones only and misses some. The table includes roughly 70,000 clones, approximately 88% detected once. Sequences were derived from CD4+ or CD8+ T cells sorted from blood, sampled in a trial of the OX40 agonist ivuxolimab. The receptor set was obtained from an adult with an advanced solid tumor such as melanoma, head and neck, liver or kidney cancer.

This sequence joins TRBV30 and TRBJ2-3; 11 bases fit TRBD2. The CDR3 is 16 residues long. The V and J ends lost 2 bases and 6 bases, in that order; junction bases with no gene match: 10. Germline V lookup: CDR1 GTSNPN, CDR2 SVGIG (reference sequence). The CDR3 bases are TGTGCCTGGAGTCATAGCACTAGCGGGAGCTTGGATACGCAGTATTTT. Protein product: CAWSHSTSGSLDTQYF.

J is TRBJ1-5 and V is TRBV28; a possible D gene is TRBD1 (5 bases). V was clipped by 5 bases and J by 1 base, with 15 bases between them. The CDR3 totals 16 residues. The germline V gene has CDR1 MDHEN and CDR2 SYDVKM. The CDR3 bases are TGTGCCAGCAGTACCCCGGCCCAGGGCAGCAATCAGCCCCAGCATTTT. It is translated as CASSTPAQGSNQPQHF.

The chain employs TRBV7-9 and TRBJ2-3; D gene uncertain. This CDR3 region has 14 residues. V was pared by 3 bases and J by 2 bases, with 9 bases between. The germline CDR1 and CDR2 sequences are SEHNR and FQNEAQ (reference sequence). CDR3 residues: CASSFGSYTDTQYF. The CDR3 DNA reads as TGTGCCAGCAGCTTCGGGTCTTACACAGATACGCAGTATTTT.

The chain combines TRBV6-6 with TRBJ2-3; 11 bases are a match to TRBD2. Germline assignment: CDR1 MNHNY and CDR2 SVGAGI (reference sequence). The CDR3 covers 15 residues. Trimming took 7 bases from V and 4 from J; bases not matched to a gene: 7. The chain's CDR3 is CASTIGLAGPDTQYF. The CDR3 nucleotides are TGTGCCAGCACCATCGGACTAGCGGGTCCAGATACGCAGTATTTT.

CDR3: CASSPPSTGGYEQFF. The CDR3 DNA reads TGTGCCAGCTCACCACCGTCGACAGGGGGTTATGAGCAGTTCTTC. The V and J genes are TRBV18 and TRBJ2-1, with TRBD1 identical over 9 bases. V shed 0 bases and J 8 bases; nucleotides not matched to a gene: 5. The CDR3 length is 15 residues. Germline CDR1 reads KGHSH; CDR2 reads LQKENI.

The chain has TRBV27 and TRBJ1-2; TRBD1 might be the D (6 bases). The CDR3 has 14 amino acids. The germline CDR1 and CDR2 sequences are MNHEY and SMNVEV (reference sequence). V was trimmed by 2 bases and J by 8 bases, leaving 15 bases between them. The CDR3 loop is CASSLEQGLGGYTF. DNA for the CDR3: TGTGCCAGCAGTTTAGAACAGGGTTTGGGGGGCTACACCTTC.

The chain joins TRBV5-1 to TRBJ2-2, with TRBD1 as a possible D gene (6 bases). V lost 5 bases and J lost 5, with 10 bases in between. CDR1 is SGHRS and CDR2 is YFSETQ in the germline V gene. The CDR3 totals 13 residues. CDR3 in DNA: TGCGCCAGCAGACAGGGCCTAACCGGGGAGCTGTTTTTT. It codes for CASRQGLTGELFF.

The chain employs TRBV11-2 and TRBJ2-5; maybe TRBD1 (5 bases). Trimming removed 5 bases from V and 4 bases from J, with 11 bases in between. The germline V gene has CDR1 SGHAT and CDR2 FQNNGV. CDR3 size: 13 residues. CDR3 in DNA: TGTGCCAGCAGCCGGTCTAGGGGAGAGACCCAGTACTTC. It translates to CASSRSRGETQYF. Together with reference TRBV11-2 and TRBJ2-5, the CDR3 gives the full variable domain: EAGVAQSPRYKIIEKRQSVAFWCNPISGHATLYWYQQILGQGPKLLIQFQNNGVVDDSQLPKDRFSAERLKGVDSTLKIQPAKLEDSAVYLCASSRSRGETQYFGPGTRLLVL.

The rearrangement joins TRBV11-2 to TRBJ1-2, with 7 bases fitting TRBD1. The J segment lost 4 bases and the V segment lost 5 bases, leaving 10 bases of the junction unmatched. The CDR3 extends over 15 amino acids. In germline, CDR1 is SGHAT, CDR2 FQNNGV. CDR3 sequence (DNA): TGTGCCAGCAGCGGCAGGGGGGCCAGCTTCTATGGCTACACCTTC. This codes for CASSGRGASFYGYTF.

The V gene is TRBV18, the J gene TRBJ2-7, with D perhaps given as TRBD1 or TRBD2 (5 bases each). There are 15 residues in the CDR3. V lost 5 bases, J lost 2 bases, and 16 bases lay in between. Germline CDR1 KGHSH, CDR2 LQKENI. The CDR3 nucleotides are TGTGCCAGCTCATGGACGACGGGACGAGCCTACGAGCAGTACTTC. Its protein product is CASSWTTGRAYEQYF.

The chain joins TRBV10-2 to TRBJ2-1; the match to TRBD2 covers 8 bases. Germline CDR1 WSHSY, CDR2 SAAADI. Trimming removed 2 bases from V and 5 bases from J; junction bases left unmatched: 5. This CDR3 is 15 amino acids long. Here the CDR3 reads CASSEPGLGNNEQFF. The CDR3 nucleotides are TGCGCCAGCAGTGAGCCGGGACTAGGAAACAATGAGCAGTTCTTC.

The genes are TRBV7-3 and TRBJ2-7, with 9 positions matching TRBD2. The CDR3 is 15 residues long. The J segment lost 5 bases and the V segment lost 0 bases, leaving 5 bases of the junction unmatched. CDR1 SGHTA and CDR2 FQGTGA come from the germline V gene. The CDR3 is CASSLTLAGVNEQYF. The CDR3 region has the DNA TGTGCCAGCAGCTTAACATTAGCGGGAGTTAACGAGCAGTACTTC.

As concerns this clone: The junction and the germline gene differ at one end; a read error may be behind it. This chain uses TRBV7-9 with TRBJ2-1, with TRBD2 matching 11 bases. Germline V gene data show CDR1 as SEHNR and CDR2 as FQNEAQ (reference sequence). CDR3 length: 15 amino acids. CDR3 loop: CASSHGTSGDNGQFF. The CDR3 DNA sequence: TGTGCCAGCAGCCATGGGACTAGCGGCGACAATGGGCAGTTCTTC.

The CDR3 loop is CASSLALTGELFF. In DNA form, the CDR3 reads TGTGCCAGCAGCTTAGCCTTGACCGGGGAGCTGTTTTTT. The V gene is TRBV7-9, the J gene TRBJ2-2; D gene unclear. The germline V and J ends were trimmed by 0 bases and 5 bases, with 4 bases remaining between them. The CDR3 sequence is 13 residues long. Looked up from germline, CDR1 is SEHNR and CDR2 is FQNEAQ (reference sequence).

This CDR3 is CASSLQGADGYTF. The DNA for the CDR3 is TGCGCCAGCAGCTTACAGGGGGCTGATGGCTACACCTTC. The chain links TRBV5-1 to TRBJ1-2; 9 positions match TRBD1. The CDR3 is 13 residues long. Germline V CDR1 and CDR2: SGHRS, YFSETQ. The ends lost 2 bases at V and 6 bases at J; junction bases unmatched: 2.

In this sample, this clone turned up once. The V call is TRBV28, the J call TRBJ2-3; D might be TRBD2 (5 bases). The CDR3 runs to 14 residues. Germline values: CDR1 MDHEN, CDR2 SYDVKM. V lost 6 bases and J lost 2, with 12 bases in between. CDR3 in amino acids: CASSSGTPTDTQYF. The CDR3 DNA follows: TGTGCCAGCAGCTCGGGAACTCCCACAGATACGCAGTATTTT.

The chain carries TRBV5-8 and TRBJ2-5, with 8 bases that match TRBD2. The CDR3 is 15 amino acids. Looked up from germline, CDR1 is SGHTS and CDR2 is YDEGEE. With V trimmed by 4 bases and J by 6 bases, 11 bases remained unmatched. The CDR3 sequence: CASSLGLAGKQTQYF. CDR3 nucleotide sequence: TGTGCCAGCAGCCTTGGACTAGCTGGAAAGCAGACCCAGTACTTC.

This clone was detected only once. The chain carries TRBV5-6 and TRBJ2-1; TRBD1 aligns across 9 bases. Germline V gene sequence: CDR1 SGHDT, CDR2 YYEEEE. Unmatched junction bases numbered 11, after V lost 4 bases and J lost 3 bases. The CDR3 has 17 residues. The CDR3 sequence: CASSPSGGTGFYNEQFF. In nucleotides, the CDR3 is TGTGCCAGCAGCCCGTCTGGAGGGACAGGGTTCTACAATGAGCAGTTCTTC.

V usage is TRBV19 and J usage is TRBJ2-3, with 8 bases matching TRBD2. Per germline, CDR1 LNHDA and CDR2 SQIVND (reference sequence). With 1 base clipped from V and 6 bases from J, the junction kept 6 bases outside the gene matches. The CDR3 loop spans 15 amino acids. For the CDR3, the DNA is TGTGCCAGTAGTATAGGCGGGAGGCCGGGGGATACGCAGTATTTT. Its protein is CASSIGGRPGDTQYF.

This chain uses TRBV7-2 with TRBJ2-1; 12 positions match TRBD1. Germline-derived CDR1 and CDR2 are SGHTA and FQGNSA. The CDR3 spans 15 residues. Losses at the gene ends were 5 bases for V and 4 bases for J; bases not matched to a gene: 3. The CDR3 DNA reads as TGTGCCAGCAGCCGGGACAGGGGGCTTTACAATGAGCAGTTCTTC. This sequence encodes CASSRDRGLYNEQFF.

The genes are TRBV5-6 and TRBJ2-1; D might be TRBD2 (6 bases). CDR3 length: 17 amino acids. Germline CDR1 reads SGHDT; CDR2 reads YYEEEE. Trimming took off 1 base at V and 8 bases at J, with 22 bases between the two ends. CDR3 sequence reads: CASSLSWVRVGGDEQFF. The CDR3 nucleotides read TGTGCCAGCAGCTTGAGTTGGGTCAGGGTGGGGGGTGATGAGCAGTTCTTC.

The DNA for the CDR3 is TGTGCCAGCTCACAACAGGGTCGGGATCAGCCCCAGCATTTT. This translates into CASSQQGRDQPQHF. The genes are TRBV18 and TRBJ1-5; perhaps TRBD1 as D (6 bases). Trimming took 4 bases from V and 5 from J, leaving 12 bases between them. The CDR3 is made up of 14 amino acids. Per germline, CDR1 KGHSH and CDR2 LQKENI.

V and J are TRBV5-6 and TRBJ1-4; 8 positions match TRBD1. The CDR3 length is 13 residues. Trimming took 4 bases from V and 7 from J; bases not matched to a gene: 3. Looked up from germline, CDR1 is SGHDT and CDR2 is YYEEEE. Written as DNA, the CDR3 is TGTGCCAGCAGCCCCCAGGGGGCTGAAAAACTGTTTTTT. Protein: CASSPQGAEKLFF.

The chain couples TRBV11-2 to TRBJ2-5; a weak D match, TRBD2 (5 bases). Germline CDR1 reads SGHAT; CDR2 reads FQNNGV. Trimming removed 8 bases from V and 2 bases from J, with 12 bases in between. This CDR3 region has 13 residues. The CDR3 region has the DNA TGTGCCAGCTCAAGGACGGGGCAAGAGACCCAGTACTTC. This sequence encodes CASSRTGQETQYF.

The J gene is TRBJ2-1, the V gene TRBV15; 8 nucleotides agree with TRBD2. CDR1 is LNHNV, CDR2 YYDKDF, per germline (reference sequence). V trimming: 1 base; J trimming: 0 bases; junction bases outside the gene matches: 8. CDR3 length: 18 amino acids. This CDR3 reads CATSRGLAGGSSYNEQFF. CDR3 in DNA: TGTGCCACCAGCAGAGGGCTGGCGGGAGGAAGCTCCTACAATGAGCAGTTCTTC.

The rearrangement joins TRBV5-1 to TRBJ2-5; no clear D gene. Germline values: CDR1 SGHRS, CDR2 YFSETQ. Trimming shortened V by 0 bases and J by 0 bases, and 6 bases separated the two germline ends. The CDR3 totals 14 residues. The CDR3 DNA reads TGCGCCAGCAGCTTGGGTGTGTACCAAGAGACCCAGTACTTC. Residues: CASSLGVYQETQYF.